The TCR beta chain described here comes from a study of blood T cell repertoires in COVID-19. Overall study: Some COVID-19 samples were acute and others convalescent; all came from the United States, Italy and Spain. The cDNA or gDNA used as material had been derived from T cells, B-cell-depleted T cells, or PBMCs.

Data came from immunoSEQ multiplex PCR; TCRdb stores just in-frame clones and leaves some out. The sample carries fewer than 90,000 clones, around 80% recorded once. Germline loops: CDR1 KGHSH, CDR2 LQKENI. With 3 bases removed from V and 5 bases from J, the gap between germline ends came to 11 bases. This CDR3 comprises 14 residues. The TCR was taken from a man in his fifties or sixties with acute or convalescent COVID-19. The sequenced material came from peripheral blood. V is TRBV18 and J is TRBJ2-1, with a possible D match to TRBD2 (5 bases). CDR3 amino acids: CASSPGSQNNEQFF. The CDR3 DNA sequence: TGTGCCAGCTCACCGGGGAGTCAAAACAATGAGCAGTTCTTC.